These 20 T cell receptor beta chains were all obtained from the same sample, sequenced in a study of blood T cell repertoires in COVID-19. Data came from immunoSEQ multiplex PCR; TCRdb stores just in-frame clones and leaves some out. The sample includes some 130,000 clones, approximately 80% seen only once; the top ten take 1.9%. The sequencing sample was made of peripheral blood. The receptors derive from a man between 65 and 85 years old with acute or convalescent COVID-19.

V usage is TRBV19 and J usage is TRBJ1-6; 9 bases fit TRBD1. The J segment lost 5 bases and the V segment lost 6 bases, leaving 8 bases of the junction unmatched. CDR1 and CDR2 (germline): LNHDA, SQIVND (reference sequence). This CDR3 contains 16 residues. The CDR3 DNA sequence: TGTGCCAGTAGGCCCACAGGGGGCAAGAATAATTCACCCCTCCACTTT. It codes for CASRPTGGKNNSPLHF. Full variable domain (outside the CDR3, taken from reference TRBV19 and TRBJ1-6): DGGITQSPKYLFRKEGQNVTLSCEQNLNHDAMYWYRQDPGQGLRLIYYSQIVNDFQKGDIAEGYSVSREKKESFPLTVTSAQKNPTAFYLCASRPTGGKNNSPLHFGNGTRLTVT.

The chain recombines TRBV2 with TRBJ2-6; a possible D gene is TRBD1 (6 bases). V lost 6 bases and J lost 2, with 11 bases in between. The CDR3 length is 15 residues. Germline CDR1 is SNHLY and CDR2 is FYNNEI. The chain's CDR3 is CASSLGQPGANVLTF. CDR3 DNA sequence: TGTGCCAGCAGCCTCGGACAGCCTGGGGCCAACGTCCTGACTTTC.

The genes are TRBV15 and TRBJ2-7; tentatively, D is TRBD1 (5 bases). Trimming removed 0 bases at V and 3 bases at J, with 12 bases between. The CDR3 has 15 residues. From germline, CDR1 is LNHNV and CDR2 YYDKDF (reference sequence). The CDR3 nucleotides read TGTGCCACCAGCAGAGAGTTTTCAGGGATCTACGAGCAGTACTTC. This codes for CATSREFSGIYEQYF.

This clone was detected only once. The chain joins TRBV3-1 (or the pseudogene TRBV3-2) to TRBJ2-3; D perhaps matches TRBD2 (6 bases). This CDR3 region has 13 residues. The germline V and J ends were trimmed by 4 bases and 5 bases, with 10 bases remaining between them. Germline V gene lookup returns CDR1 LGHDT and CDR2 YNNKEL (reference sequence). The DNA of the CDR3 is TGTGCCAGCAGCCCCTTCGGGGGAGATACGCAGTATTTT. Translated, it gives CASSPFGGDTQYF.

V and J are TRBV19 and TRBJ1-1; TRBD1 might be the D (6 bases). V was cut by 3 bases and J by 3 bases, with 8 bases left in between. Germline V gene data show CDR1 as LNHDA and CDR2 as SQIVND (reference sequence). The CDR3 length is 13 residues. In DNA form, the CDR3 reads TGTGCCAGTAGTATGGGGGCAGACACTGAAGCTTTCTTT. Translated: CASSMGADTEAFF.

The chain carries TRBV5-1 and TRBJ1-2, with D maybe TRBD1 (6 bases). This CDR3 spans 15 amino acids. Germline CDR1 SGHRS, CDR2 YFSETQ. V was clipped by 3 bases and J by 8 bases, with 20 bases between them. Here the CDR3 DNA reads TGCGCCAGCAGCTCGACAGGTGCCGAGGCTGCAGGCTACACCTTC. This encodes CASSSTGAEAAGYTF.

CDR3 region: CASSQDSAGGGYTF. In DNA, the CDR3 is TGCGCCAGCAGCCAAGATTCGGCAGGGGGCGGCTACACCTTC. J is TRBJ1-2 and V is TRBV4-1, with TRBD1 matching over 8 bases. With 0 bases clipped from V and 8 bases from J, the junction kept 5 bases outside the gene matches. The CDR3 is 14 residues long. From germline, CDR1 is MGHRA and CDR2 YSYEKL.

V gene TRBV2 combines with J gene TRBJ2-2; D possibly corresponds to TRBD1 (6 bases). The germline CDR1 and CDR2 sequences are SNHLY and FYNNEI. V lost 7 bases and J lost 5, with 11 bases in between. The CDR3 is 13 residues long. The DNA of the CDR3 is TGTGCCAGCACAGGGGATGGGACCGGGGAGCTGTTTTTT. This gives the protein CASTGDGTGELFF.

This chain connects TRBV24-1 to TRBJ2-3; the match to TRBD1 covers 7 bases. V lost 8 bases, J lost 2 bases, and 3 bases stayed unmatched. The V gene's germline CDR1 is KGHDR and CDR2 SFDVKD. This CDR3 contains 13 residues. The CDR3 here is CATTGQNTDTQYF. Written as DNA, the CDR3 is TGTGCCACCACGGGACAGAACACAGATACGCAGTATTTT.

This chain uses TRBV5-1 with TRBJ1-5; perhaps TRBD1 as D (5 bases). Germline-derived CDR1 and CDR2 are SGHRS and YFSETQ. This CDR3 is built from 14 residues. The V end was cut by 1 base, the J end by 2 bases, with 7 bases between. The CDR3 protein is CASSLTGGNQPQHF. The CDR3 DNA reads as TGCGCCAGCAGCTTGACAGGCGGCAATCAGCCCCAGCATTTT.

As regards this clone: At one boundary the junction diverges from the germline segment, which might be a read error. This sequence joins TRBV30 and TRBJ1-6; D gene unclear. Germline-derived CDR1 and CDR2 are GTSNPN and SVGIG (reference sequence). This CDR3 has 15 amino acids. The CDR3 DNA reads TGTGCTTGGAAGCTGGGCACCTCCTATAATTCACCCCTCCACTTT. It codes for CAWKLGTSYNSPLHF.

This chain uses TRBV19 with TRBJ2-7, with 15 positions matching TRBD2. Germline V gives CDR1 LNHDA, CDR2 SQIVND (reference sequence). The CDR3 is made up of 16 amino acids. Trimming took 6 bases from V and 2 from J; bases not matched to a gene: 5. CDR3 protein: CASSRTSGGAAYEQYF. CDR3 nucleotide sequence: TGTGCCAGTAGCCGGACTAGCGGGGGGGCCGCCTACGAGCAGTACTTC.

The chain is built from TRBV2 and TRBJ1-2; 7 bases map to TRBD1. V gave up 11 bases and J gave up 7 bases; unmatched junction bases: 13. CDR1 and CDR2 (germline): SNHLY, FYNNEI. This CDR3 comprises 13 residues. Here the CDR3 DNA reads TGTGCCGCCCGCGTCACAGGGGTCGTTGGCTACACCTTC. The encoded protein is CAARVTGVVGYTF.

This clone occurred a few times. The CDR3 coding sequence is TGTGCCAGCAGTCCCTTTGGAAGAGGGACAGGGAGAGAGACCCAGTACTTC. It specifies CASSPFGRGTGRETQYF. The V call is TRBV27, the J call TRBJ2-5; 9 nucleotides line up with TRBD1. The CDR3 contains 17 residues. Germline V gives CDR1 MNHEY, CDR2 SMNVEV (reference sequence). V lost 5 bases, J lost 4 bases, and 14 bases stayed unmatched.

The V and J genes are TRBV5-1 and TRBJ2-3, with TRBD2 identical over 8 bases. The CDR3 contains 16 residues. Germline values: CDR1 SGHRS, CDR2 YFSETQ. V was pared by 4 bases and J by 3 bases, with 10 bases of the junction left unmatched. The CDR3 DNA reads as TGCGCCAGCAGCGATTCGGGGGGGCCAGGTACAGATACGCAGTATTTT. Translation gives CASSDSGGPGTDTQYF. The full variable domain, rest sourced from reference TRBV5-1 and TRBJ2-3, is KAGVTQTPRYLIKTRGQQVTLSCSPISGHRSVSWYQQTPGQGLQFLFEYFSETQRNKGNFPGRFSGRQFSNSRSEMNVSTLELGDSALYLCASSDSGGPGTDTQYFGPGTRLTVL.

This clone was seen a few times. The chain uses TRBV6-1 and TRBJ2-1, with 10 bases that match TRBD2. Germline V gene data show CDR1 as MNHNS and CDR2 as SASEGT. The V and J ends lost 0 bases and 6 bases, in that order; junction bases with no gene match: 2. The CDR3 is made up of 15 amino acids. The CDR3 sequence is CASSEAIAGGNEQFF. As DNA, the CDR3 is TGTGCCAGCAGTGAAGCAATAGCGGGGGGCAATGAGCAGTTCTTC.

The rearrangement uses TRBV7-6 and TRBJ2-1, with TRBD1 identical over 7 bases. CDR3 length: 17 amino acids. The germline V gene encodes CDR1 SGHVS and CDR2 FNYEAQ. Unmatched junction bases numbered 9, after V lost 4 bases and J lost 0 bases. Written as DNA, the CDR3 is TGTGCCAGCAGCTCACGGGGACAGTGGAGCTCCTACAATGAGCAGTTCTTC. Protein: CASSSRGQWSSYNEQFF.

The CDR3 here is CASSVRQGPDTQYF. CDR3 nucleotide sequence: TGTGCCAGCAGTGTAAGGCAGGGTCCAGATACGCAGTATTTT. The chain recombines TRBV2 with TRBJ2-3, with D perhaps TRBD1 (5 bases). Germline V gives CDR1 SNHLY, CDR2 FYNNEI. The CDR3 is 14 amino acids. V was clipped by 4 bases and J by 4 bases, with 12 bases between them.

The V and J genes are TRBV12-3 or TRBV12-4 and TRBJ2-1; D remains ambiguous. CDR3 length equals 12 residues. V shed 3 bases and J shed 5 bases, with 5 bases lying between them. CDR3 loop: CASSFRDNEQFF. CDR3 DNA: TGTGCCAGCAGTTTTCGGGACAATGAGCAGTTCTTC.

The gene calls are TRBV27 and TRBJ2-6, with 7 bases matching TRBD2. Per germline, CDR1 MNHEY and CDR2 SMNVEV (reference sequence). This CDR3 is 15 amino acids long. V lost 6 bases, J lost 0 bases, and 2 bases stayed unmatched. CDR3 residues: CASSKRGSGANVLTF. The CDR3 DNA reads TGTGCCAGCAGCAAGCGGGGCTCTGGGGCCAACGTCCTGACTTTC. Using reference TRBV27 and TRBJ2-6 for the parts outside the CDR3, the full variable domain is EAQVTQNPRYLITVTGKKLTVTCSQNMNHEYMSWYRQDPGLGLRQIYYSMNVEVTDKGDVPEGYKVSRKEKRNFPLILESPSPNQTSLYFCASSKRGSGANVLTFGAGSRLTVL.